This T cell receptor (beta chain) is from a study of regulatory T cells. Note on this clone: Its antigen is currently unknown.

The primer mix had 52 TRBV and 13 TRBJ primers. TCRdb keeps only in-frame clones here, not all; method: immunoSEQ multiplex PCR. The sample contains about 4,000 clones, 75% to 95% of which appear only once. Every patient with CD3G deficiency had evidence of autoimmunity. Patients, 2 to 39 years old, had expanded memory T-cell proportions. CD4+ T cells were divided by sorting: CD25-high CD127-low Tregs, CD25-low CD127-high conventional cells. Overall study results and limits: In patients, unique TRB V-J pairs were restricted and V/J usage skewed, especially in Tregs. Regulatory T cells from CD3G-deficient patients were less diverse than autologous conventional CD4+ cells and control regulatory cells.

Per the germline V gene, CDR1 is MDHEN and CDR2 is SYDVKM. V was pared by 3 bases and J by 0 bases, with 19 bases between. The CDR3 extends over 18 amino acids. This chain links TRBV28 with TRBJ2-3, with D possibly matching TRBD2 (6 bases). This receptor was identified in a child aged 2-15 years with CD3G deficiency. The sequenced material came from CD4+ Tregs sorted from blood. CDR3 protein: CASSFGRRARASTDTQYF. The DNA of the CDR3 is TGTGCCAGCAGTTTTGGGAGGCGGGCCAGGGCTAGCACAGATACGCAGTATTTT.